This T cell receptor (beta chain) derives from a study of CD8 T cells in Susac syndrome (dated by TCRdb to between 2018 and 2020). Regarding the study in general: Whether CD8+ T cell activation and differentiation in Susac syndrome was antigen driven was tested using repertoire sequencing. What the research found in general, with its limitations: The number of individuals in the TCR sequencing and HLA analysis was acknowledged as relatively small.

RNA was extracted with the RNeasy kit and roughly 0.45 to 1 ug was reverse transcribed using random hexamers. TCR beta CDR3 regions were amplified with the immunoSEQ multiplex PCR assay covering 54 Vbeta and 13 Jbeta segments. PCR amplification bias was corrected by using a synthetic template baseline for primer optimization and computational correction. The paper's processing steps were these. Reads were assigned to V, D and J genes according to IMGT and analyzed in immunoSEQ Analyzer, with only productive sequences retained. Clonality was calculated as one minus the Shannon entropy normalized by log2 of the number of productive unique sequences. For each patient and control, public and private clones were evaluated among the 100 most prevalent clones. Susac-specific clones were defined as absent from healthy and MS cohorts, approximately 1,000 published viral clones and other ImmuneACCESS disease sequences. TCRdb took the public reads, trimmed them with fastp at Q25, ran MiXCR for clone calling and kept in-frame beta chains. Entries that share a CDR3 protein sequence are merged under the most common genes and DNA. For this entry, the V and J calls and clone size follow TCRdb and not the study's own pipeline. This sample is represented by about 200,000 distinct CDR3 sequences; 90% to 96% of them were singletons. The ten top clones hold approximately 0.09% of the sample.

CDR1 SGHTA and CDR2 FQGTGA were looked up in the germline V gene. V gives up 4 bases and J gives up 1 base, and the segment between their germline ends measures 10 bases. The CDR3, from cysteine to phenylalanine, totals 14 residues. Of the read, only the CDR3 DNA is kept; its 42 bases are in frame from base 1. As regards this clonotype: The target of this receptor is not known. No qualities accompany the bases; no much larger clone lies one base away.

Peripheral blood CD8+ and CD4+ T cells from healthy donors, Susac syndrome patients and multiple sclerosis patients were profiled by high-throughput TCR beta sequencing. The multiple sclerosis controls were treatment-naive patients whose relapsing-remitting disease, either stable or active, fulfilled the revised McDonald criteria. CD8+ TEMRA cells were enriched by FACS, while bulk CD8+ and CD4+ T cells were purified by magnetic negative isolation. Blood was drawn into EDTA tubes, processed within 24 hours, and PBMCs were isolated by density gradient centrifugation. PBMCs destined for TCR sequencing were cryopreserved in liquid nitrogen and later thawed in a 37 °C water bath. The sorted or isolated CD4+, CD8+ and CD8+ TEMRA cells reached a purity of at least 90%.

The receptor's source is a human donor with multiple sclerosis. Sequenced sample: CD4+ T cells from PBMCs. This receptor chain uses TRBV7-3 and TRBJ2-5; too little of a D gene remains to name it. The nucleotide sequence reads TGTGCCAGCAGCTCCATAGGTGGCCAAGAGACCCAGTACTTC. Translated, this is CASSSIGGQETQYF.